Reported below is one T cell receptor beta chain. No antigen is known for it. Nominally healthy donors were sampled, though unrecorded immune exposures were likely. With 0 bases clipped from V and 3 bases from J, the junction kept 5 bases outside the gene matches. Germline CDR1 and CDR2: SGHRS and YFSETQ. The CDR3 is 16 amino acids. Vbeta (60) and Jbeta (13) primers were used in the PCR. Measured with immunoSEQ multiplex PCR; TCRdb has only the in-frame clones, and not every one. The repertoire includes around 120,000 clones, approximately 80% of them detected once, and roughly 3.5% sits in the top ten. These data are taken from a study of cytomegalovirus exposure and HLA in healthy donors. Study-wide background: An earlier analysis identified 117 million unique TCR beta sequences in 150 million to 200 million T cells. Broader study findings: In vitro checks showed that a few CMV-associated chains really do target CMV antigens. Listed as cytomegalovirus-associated were 170 or so TCR beta chains.

The receptor was isolated from a male donor in good health and CMV-seronegative. Input material: PBMCs. The chain uses TRBV5-1 and TRBJ2-1; TRBD2 matches 8 bases. DNA for the CDR3: TGCGCCAGCAGCTTGGCGGGAGGGGGGTTCTACAATGAGCAGTTCTTC. It is translated as CASSLAGGGFYNEQFF.